The clone carrying this T cell receptor beta chain was detected many times. As yet, its antigen is unknown. Peripheral blood was collected in volumes of roughly 6 milliliters at each of two time points. The entry originates in a study of prognosis after radiotherapy for stage I lung cancer. Study-level background: The non-small cell lung cancer patients were all regarded as unsuitable for surgery on medical grounds. In total, some 13 men and 6 women took part as patients, aged about 50 to 84 with a median of approximately 77 years. Study-wide results and caveats: It was not determined whether the expanded TCR clones were tumor-specific.

The CDR3 is made up of 14 amino acids. V shed 3 bases and J shed 0 bases, with 6 bases lying between them. Germline V gene sequence: CDR1 KGHSH, CDR2 LQKENI. Genomic DNA was the source, and TCR beta CDR3 was amplified from it by two-round multiplex PCR. Every TRBV and TRBJ gene had its own specific primer in first-round PCR. From the multiplex PCR reads, TCRdb called clonotypes with MiXCR, one entry per CDR3 protein. The sample contains 10,000 to 15,000 distinct CDR3 sequences, roughly 52% of which appear only once. The clonotype was recovered from a donor at least 50 years old with non-small cell lung cancer. The chain joins TRBV18 to TRBJ1-5; a possible D gene is TRBD1 (5 bases). This material consisted of PBMCs, taken before or after stereotactic body radiation therapy (not recorded which). DNA of the CDR3: TGTGCCAGCTCACCGAGGGGTAGCAATCAGCCCCAGCATTTT. It translates to CASSPRGSNQPQHF.